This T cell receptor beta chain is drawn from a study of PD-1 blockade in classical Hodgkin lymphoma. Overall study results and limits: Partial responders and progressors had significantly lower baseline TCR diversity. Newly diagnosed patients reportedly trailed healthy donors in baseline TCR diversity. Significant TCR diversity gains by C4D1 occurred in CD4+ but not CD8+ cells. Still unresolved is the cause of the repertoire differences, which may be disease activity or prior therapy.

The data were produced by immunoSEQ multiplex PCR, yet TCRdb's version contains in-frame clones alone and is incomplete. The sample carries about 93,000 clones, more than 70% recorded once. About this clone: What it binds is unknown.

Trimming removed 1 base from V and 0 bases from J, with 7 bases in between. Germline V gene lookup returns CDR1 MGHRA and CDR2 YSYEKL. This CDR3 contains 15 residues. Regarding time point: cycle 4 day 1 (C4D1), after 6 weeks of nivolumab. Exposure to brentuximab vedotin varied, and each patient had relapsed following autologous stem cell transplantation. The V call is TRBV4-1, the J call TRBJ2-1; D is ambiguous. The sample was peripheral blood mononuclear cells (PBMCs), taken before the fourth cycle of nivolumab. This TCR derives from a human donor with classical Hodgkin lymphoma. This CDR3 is CASSQALSSYNEQFF. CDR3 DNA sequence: TGCGCCAGCAGCCAAGCCCTGAGCTCCTACAATGAGCAGTTCTTC.